The 29 T cell receptor beta chains listed next were all sequenced from one sample in a study of T cell responses to AZD1222 COVID-19 vaccine. The table came from immunoSEQ multiplex PCR; TCRdb's copy has only in-frame clones and leaves some out. Of almost 70,000 clones listed, 80% were seen once; the top ten hold over 11%. The sample in question was peripheral blood, obtained 28 days after the second AZD1222 dose. Source of these receptors: an adult who received the AZD1222 COVID-19 vaccine.

CDR3 nucleotides: TGTGCCAGCAGCTTTCTTGGGGGCGGCACCGGGGAGCTGTTTTTT. It translates to CASSFLGGGTGELFF. This chain connects TRBV5-6 to TRBJ2-2; possible D gene TRBD1, 6 bases. This CDR3 comprises 15 residues. Germline-derived CDR1 and CDR2 are SGHDT and YYEEEE. Trimming removed 2 bases at V and 4 bases at J, with 12 bases between. The variable domain in full, completed from reference TRBV5-6 and TRBJ2-2, reads DAGVTQSPTHLIKTRGQQVTLRCSPKSGHDTVSWYQQALGQGPQFIFQYYEEEERQRGNFPDRFSGHQFPNYSSELNVNALLLGDSALYLCASSFLGGGTGELFFGEGSRLTVL.

This sequence joins TRBV23-1 and TRBJ2-6; D perhaps matches TRBD2 (5 bases). TRBV23-1 is designated an ORF whose function remains uncertain. Trimming pared 6 bases from V and 0 bases from J, leaving 24 bases between. The CDR3 is 20 amino acids. This chain's CDR3 is CASRGSRGSAPVSGANVLTF. CDR3 DNA: TGCGCCAGCAGGGGCAGTCGGGGTTCGGCCCCAGTCTCTGGGGCCAACGTCCTGACTTTC.

The chain links TRBV18 to TRBJ2-7, with 7 bases aligning to TRBD1. V lost 8 bases, J lost 7 bases, and 11 bases stayed unmatched. Germline V lookup: CDR1 KGHSH, CDR2 LQKENI. The CDR3 has 13 amino acids. The DNA for the CDR3 is TGTGCCAGCAGCACAGGGACAGAACAAGAGCAGTACTTC. Its translation is CASSTGTEQEQYF.

V and J are TRBV30 and TRBJ1-1, with unresolved D. The CDR3 has 10 amino acids. Looked up from germline, CDR1 is GTSNPN and CDR2 is SVGIG (reference sequence). Trimming took 5 bases from V and 8 from J, leaving 9 bases between them. The CDR3 nucleotides are TGTGCCTGGTCCTCAACAGAAGCTTTCTTT. Translated: CAWSSTEAFF.

The gene calls are TRBV10-3 and TRBJ1-5; 8 bases fit TRBD1. The CDR3 extends over 15 amino acids. Germline CDR1 reads ENHRY; CDR2 reads SYGVKD. V was clipped by 0 bases and J by 2 bases; unmatched bases: 0. Written as DNA, the CDR3 is TGTGCCATCAGTGAGTCGACAGGGGGCAATCAGCCCCAGCATTTT. It yields the protein CAISESTGGNQPQHF.

The genes are TRBV19 and TRBJ1-1; D not certain. V dropped 3 bases and J dropped 1 base, with 6 bases sitting between them. Per the germline V gene, CDR1 is LNHDA and CDR2 is SQIVND (reference sequence). CDR3 size: 13 residues. The CDR3 nucleotides read TGTGCCAGTAGTATCTTCGGGAACACTGAAGCTTTCTTT. Translating it yields CASSIFGNTEAFF.

The CDR3 region is CASGDRGGYGYTF. CDR3 coding DNA: TGTGCCAGCGGGGACAGGGGAGGCTATGGCTACACCTTC. The chain is built from TRBV6-5 and TRBJ1-2, with 10 bases identical to TRBD1. The CDR3 loop spans 13 amino acids. With 8 bases clipped from V and 4 bases from J, the junction kept 4 bases outside the gene matches. Per the germline V gene, CDR1 is MNHEY and CDR2 is SVGAGI.

V gene TRBV30 combines with J gene TRBJ1-1; D gene unclear. CDR3 length: 13 amino acids. The germline V gene has CDR1 GTSNPN and CDR2 SVGIG (reference sequence). V lost 0 bases to trimming and J lost 8 bases, with 13 bases between them. This chain's CDR3 is CAWSVERTGEAFF. CDR3 coding DNA: TGTGCCTGGAGTGTAGAACGGACGGGGGAAGCTTTCTTT.

A few counts support this clone. The chain couples TRBV7-9 to TRBJ2-1; the D gene is possibly TRBD1 (5 bases). CDR1 SEHNR and CDR2 FQNEAQ come from the germline V gene (reference sequence). V lost 4 bases, J lost 1 base, and 17 bases lay in between. The length of the CDR3 is 17 residues. The CDR3 sequence is CASSSIPQGSSYNEQFF. CDR3 DNA sequence: TGTGCCAGCAGCTCCATCCCTCAGGGTTCGTCCTACAATGAGCAGTTCTTC.

The chain has TRBV3-1 (or the pseudogene TRBV3-2) and TRBJ1-6; no definite D call. The CDR3 covers 14 residues. Germline V gene data show CDR1 as LGHDT and CDR2 as YNNKEL (reference sequence). Trimming pared 3 bases from V and 10 bases from J, leaving 13 bases between. The CDR3 spells CASSQMRQESPLHF. In DNA form, the CDR3 reads TGTGCCAGCAGCCAGATGAGGCAAGAGTCACCCCTCCACTTT.

The chain couples TRBV7-9 to TRBJ1-6, with TRBD1 matching 7 bases. The CDR3 has 16 residues. Losses at the gene ends were 2 bases for V and 10 bases for J; bases not matched to a gene: 11. Germline values: CDR1 SEHNR, CDR2 FQNEAQ (reference sequence). In DNA, the CDR3 is TGTGCCAGCAGCTTATGGACAGGCAGTCTTAACTCACCCCTCCACTTT. Translated: CASSLWTGSLNSPLHF.

This clone was detected only a few times. The CDR3 bases are TGTGCCAGTAGTACCGCAAGTGGGGCCAGGTCCTTCTATGGCTACACCTTC. This encodes CASSTASGARSFYGYTF. The chain recombines TRBV19 with TRBJ1-2; the D gene is possibly TRBD1 (5 bases). Germline CDR1 and CDR2: LNHDA and SQIVND (reference sequence). V was trimmed by 4 bases and J by 4 bases, leaving 22 bases between them. This CDR3 is built from 17 residues.

The CDR3 bases are TGTGCCAGCAGCTTTGTAGGGGCGGGAGGTTTGACTGAAGCTTTCTTT. Translating gives CASSFVGAGGLTEAFF. The genes are TRBV5-6 and TRBJ1-1; tentative D call: TRBD1 (5 bases). V was trimmed by 2 bases and J by 5 bases, leaving 19 bases between them. The CDR3 totals 16 residues. CDR1 and CDR2 (germline): SGHDT, YYEEEE.

This clone was seen once. This sequence joins TRBV25-1 and TRBJ2-2; D might be TRBD1 or TRBD2, each matching 5 bases. The CDR3 has 15 amino acids. Between the trimmed V and J ends, which lost 7 bases and 5 bases, there was a span of 17 bases. The germline CDR1 and CDR2 sequences are MGHDK and SYGVNS. Here the CDR3 reads CASTRYGARTGELFF. The CDR3 DNA reads TGTGCCAGCACCCGCTACGGGGCGCGGACCGGGGAGCTGTTTTTT.

V usage is TRBV4-3 and J usage is TRBJ1-2; D gene unclear. The CDR3 is 13 residues long. V lost 0 bases, J lost 3 bases, and 5 bases lay in between. Germline CDR1 is LGHNA and CDR2 is YSLEER. Here the CDR3 DNA reads TGCGCCAGCAGCCAAGATCTCTACTATGGCTACACCTTC. Translating gives CASSQDLYYGYTF.

The chain couples TRBV6-6 to TRBJ1-5, with a weak D call TRBD1 (5 bases). Germline-derived CDR1 and CDR2 are MNHNY and SVGAGI (reference sequence). Trimming stripped 2 bases from V and 3 bases from J, with 14 bases between. The CDR3 length is 16 residues. This CDR3 reads CASSYPMAGPNQPQHF. CDR3 sequence (DNA): TGTGCCAGCAGTTACCCAATGGCAGGGCCCAATCAGCCCCAGCATTTT.

The chain is built from TRBV2 and TRBJ1-5; 10 bases are a match to TRBD1. After removal of 4 bases from V and 4 bases from J, the junction contained 1 base not matched to a gene. The germline V gene has CDR1 SNHLY and CDR2 FYNNEI. The CDR3 is made up of 14 amino acids. The CDR3 here is CASSGTGGNQPQHF. In DNA form, the CDR3 reads TGTGCCAGCAGTGGGACAGGGGGAAATCAGCCCCAGCATTTT.

The chain recombines TRBV7-9 with TRBJ2-7; 7 bases fit TRBD1. The junction had 8 bases not matched to a gene; V was cut back by 2 bases and J by 4 bases. Germline CDR1 is SEHNR and CDR2 is FQNEAQ (reference sequence). This CDR3 region has 15 residues. The CDR3, as DNA: TGTGCCAGCAGCTTATTCCGGGACAGACCTTACGAGCAGTACTTC. This sequence encodes CASSLFRDRPYEQYF. Based on the CDR3 plus reference TRBV7-9 and TRBJ2-7, the full variable domain is DTGVSQNPRHKITKRGQNVTFRCDPISEHNRLYWYRQTLGQGPEFLTYFQNEAQLEKSRLLSDRFSAERPKGSFSTLEIQRTEQGDSAMYLCASSLFRDRPYEQYFGPGTRLTVT.

Details on this clone: This same CDR3 is encoded by further DNA sequences in the sample. The rearrangement links TRBV18 to TRBJ1-1, with unresolved D. Germline CDR1 KGHSH, CDR2 LQKENI. V lost 3 bases and J 0 bases, leaving 5 bases between the germline ends. The CDR3 spans 13 residues. The CDR3 DNA reads as TGTGCCAGCTCACCGGGGATGAACACTGAAGCTTTCTTT. This translates into CASSPGMNTEAFF.

The rearrangement links TRBV29-1 to TRBJ2-5; a weak D match, TRBD1 (5 bases). V was pared by 4 bases and J by 5 bases, with 11 bases between. The CDR3 is 12 amino acids. Germline V gives CDR1 SQVTM, CDR2 ANQGSEA. CDR3 nucleotide sequence: TGCAGCGTTGGGGGCGGTTCGGAGACCCAGTACTTC. The encoded protein is CSVGGGSETQYF. Variable domain in full (rest from reference TRBV29-1 and TRBJ2-5): SAVISQKPSRDICQRGTSLTIQCQVDSQVTMMFWYRQQPGQSLTLIATANQGSEATYESGFVIDKFPISRPNLTFSTLTVSNMSPEDSSIYLCSVGGGSETQYFGPGTRLLVL.

This clone occurred once. The V and J genes are TRBV27 and TRBJ1-1; D is undetermined. The germline gives CDR1 MNHEY, CDR2 SMNVEV (reference sequence). Trimming removed 5 bases from V and 11 bases from J, with 24 bases in between. This CDR3 contains 15 residues. The CDR3 region is CASSLLWATRNWAFF. The DNA for the CDR3 is TGTGCCAGCAGTCTACTATGGGCGACGAGAAACTGGGCTTTCTTT.

This clone appeared a single time. This chain uses TRBV2 with TRBJ1-5, with D hard to call. Looked up from germline, CDR1 is SNHLY and CDR2 is FYNNEI. V gave up 6 bases and J gave up 8 bases, with 11 bases separating them. The CDR3 consists of 12 residues. CDR3 sequence reads: CASRSSTEPQHF. The CDR3 region has the DNA TGTGCCAGCAGATCTTCCACGGAGCCCCAGCATTTT.

The chain combines TRBV5-7 with TRBJ2-7; 7 bases are a match to TRBD1. TRBV5-7 counts as an open reading frame of uncertain function. CDR3 length equals 15 residues. Trimming cost V 2 bases and J 5 bases; bases outside gene matches: 10. CDR3 loop: CASSLSGTDWNEQYF. The CDR3 nucleotides read TGTGCCAGCAGCTTATCCGGGACAGATTGGAACGAGCAGTACTTC.

J is TRBJ1-3 and V is TRBV5-1, with TRBD1 identical over 12 bases. After removal of 0 bases from V and 4 bases from J, the junction contained 8 bases not matched to a gene. The CDR3 is 18 amino acids. Per the germline V gene, CDR1 is SGHRS and CDR2 is YFSETQ. The CDR3 coding sequence is TGCGCCAGCAGCTTGGTGGTGATCGGGACAGGGGGCGGAAACACCATATATTTT. This encodes CASSLVVIGTGGGNTIYF.

The chain is built from TRBV3-1 (or the pseudogene TRBV3-2) and TRBJ1-5; D gene unclear. The ends were cut back, 2 bases at V and 1 base at J, with 9 bases in the middle. From germline, CDR1 is LGHDT and CDR2 YNNKEL (reference sequence). CDR3 length: 15 residues. The DNA for the CDR3 is TGTGCCAGCAGCCAATTCCCCGAAAGCAATCAGCCCCAGCATTTT. The encoded protein is CASSQFPESNQPQHF.

The chain recombines TRBV28 with TRBJ2-7; D could derive from TRBD1 or TRBD2 (5 bases each). Germline assignment: CDR1 MDHEN and CDR2 SYDVKM. This CDR3 has 16 residues. V lost 4 bases and J lost 0, with 16 bases in between. The CDR3 nucleotides are TGTGCCAGCAGTTCGACCGGGACGGGTAACTCCTACGAGCAGTACTTC. Residues: CASSSTGTGNSYEQYF.

V and J are TRBV5-1 and TRBJ1-4; 12 bases are shared with TRBD1. This CDR3 has 18 residues. In germline, CDR1 is SGHRS, CDR2 YFSETQ. J gave up 7 bases and V 4 bases, and 14 bases lay outside the gene matches. The CDR3 DNA reads TGCGCCAGCAGCCGGGGACAGGGGGCGAAAGGATTCGGTGAAAAACTGTTTTTT. Its protein is CASSRGQGAKGFGEKLFF. Full variable domain (rest looked up from reference TRBV5-1 and TRBJ1-4): KAGVTQTPRYLIKTRGQQVTLSCSPISGHRSVSWYQQTPGQGLQFLFEYFSETQRNKGNFPGRFSGRQFSNSRSEMNVSTLELGDSALYLCASSRGQGAKGFGEKLFFGSGTQLSVL.

J is TRBJ1-2 and V is TRBV20-1; D perhaps matches TRBD1 (5 bases). V lost 7 bases and J lost 6, with 12 bases in between. CDR3 length: 11 amino acids. Germline loops: CDR1 DFQATT, CDR2 SNEGSKA (reference sequence). For the CDR3, the DNA is TGCAGTGTCATACAGGCGGATGGCTACACCTTC. It translates to CSVIQADGYTF.

The chain joins TRBV29-1 to TRBJ2-3; possibly TRBD1 for D (5 bases). Germline CDR1 reads SQVTM; CDR2 reads ANQGSEA. Trimming stripped 7 bases from V and 0 bases from J, with 17 bases between. The CDR3 consists of 15 residues. The CDR3 DNA reads TGCAGCGCAAAGGAGACAGAATTGAGCACAGATACGCAGTATTTT. It translates to CSAKETELSTDTQYF.